The next 15 T cell receptor beta chains were all read from a single sample in a study of Graves' ophthalmopathy and Graves' hyperthyroidism. TCR beta CDR3 regions were amplified from RNA transcripts. Following a first-round RT-PCR that used HTBI primers, a second-round multiplex PCR was carried out. In TCRdb, the multiplex PCR reads were re-called with MiXCR into one record per CDR3 protein. The sample shows 300,000 to 400,000 distinct CDR3 sequences, roughly 16% of them seen only once. Sequenced input: peripheral blood. These receptors all come from an adult man with Graves' ophthalmopathy.

This clonotype was detected many times. The chain links TRBV28 to TRBJ2-5; 8 bases line up with TRBD2. The length of the CDR3 is 16 residues. With 3 bases clipped from V and 3 bases from J, the junction kept 9 bases outside the gene matches. CDR1 is MDHEN, CDR2 SYDVKM, per germline. The CDR3 region is CASSLDTSGDEETQYF. The CDR3 DNA sequence: TGTGCCAGCAGTTTGGACACTAGCGGTGACGAAGAGACCCAGTACTTC.

Ten or more counts support this clonotype. V and J are TRBV4-2 and TRBJ2-1; D is undetermined. V lost 3 bases, J lost 4 bases, and 4 bases lay in between. In germline, CDR1 is LGHNA, CDR2 YNFKEQ. This CDR3 is 12 amino acids long. The CDR3 coding sequence is TGTGCCAGCAGCCAGTATTACAATGAGCAGTTCTTC. Protein: CASSQYYNEQFF.

The J gene is TRBJ1-5, the V gene TRBV28; D uncertain. V was pared by 3 bases and J by 5 bases, with 5 bases between. CDR3 size: 12 residues. CDR1 and CDR2 (germline): MDHEN, SYDVKM. CDR3 residues: CASSLMYQPQHF. CDR3 in DNA: TGTGCCAGCAGTTTGATGTATCAGCCCCAGCATTTT.

The CDR3 sequence is CASSAQPGGDETQYF. In DNA, the CDR3 is TGTGCCAGCAGTGCACAACCAGGGGGCGACGAGACCCAGTACTTC. The J gene is TRBJ2-5, the V gene TRBV6-1; 8 positions agree with TRBD1. The CDR3 runs 15 residues. Germline CDR1 is MNHNS and CDR2 is SASEGT. V was pared by 4 bases and J by 5 bases, with 9 bases of the junction left unmatched.

This clonotype was seen ten or more times. The chain combines TRBV2 with TRBJ1-1, with 11 bases fitting TRBD1. V was clipped by 8 bases and J by 5 bases; unmatched bases: 10. The length of the CDR3 is 15 residues. Germline values: CDR1 SNHLY, CDR2 FYNNEI. CDR3 sequence: CASSPGQGALTEAFF. CDR3 DNA: TGTGCCAGCTCACCAGGACAGGGGGCGTTAACTGAAGCTTTCTTT.

This clonotype has at least ten counts. The chain has TRBV30 and TRBJ1-2; no firm D call. The CDR3 sequence is 10 residues long. V was shortened by 5 bases and J by 6 bases, with 7 bases between the two germline ends. The germline gives CDR1 GTSNPN, CDR2 SVGIG (reference sequence). Here the CDR3 reads CAWYKDGYTF. CDR3 nucleotides: TGTGCCTGGTACAAGGATGGCTACACCTTC.

This clonotype was recorded many times. This rearrangement joins TRBV6-5 to TRBJ2-7; 9 bases are a match to TRBD2. Per the germline V gene, CDR1 is MNHEY and CDR2 is SVGAGI. This CDR3 has 19 amino acids. J lost 1 base, V lost 6 bases, and 19 bases had no gene match. The CDR3 is CASSVGLTGWTSVSYEQYF. CDR3 in DNA: TGTGCCAGCAGCGTTGGGTTGACAGGGTGGACTAGCGTTTCCTACGAGCAGTACTTC.

This clonotype was recorded many times. The rearrangement links TRBV19 to TRBJ1-5; D possibly corresponds to TRBD1 (5 bases). V was clipped by 6 bases and J by 3 bases, with 6 bases between them. Germline V gene data show CDR1 as LNHDA and CDR2 as SQIVND (reference sequence). This CDR3 is 12 amino acids long. CDR3 nucleotide sequence: TGTGCCAGTAGGGACATCAATCAGCCCCAGCATTTT. Its protein product is CASRDINQPQHF.

J is TRBJ2-7 and V is TRBV15; D perhaps matches TRBD2 (5 bases). The germline V gene has CDR1 LNHNV and CDR2 YYDKDF (reference sequence). This CDR3 spans 14 amino acids. Trimming took off 6 bases at V and 2 bases at J, with 14 bases between the two ends. In DNA, the CDR3 is TGTGCCACCAGGGGAGCGATCCCCCCCTACGAGCAGTACTTC. It translates to CATRGAIPPYEQYF.

Ten or more counts support this clonotype. The rearrangement uses TRBV20-1 and TRBJ2-7, with TRBD2 matching over 12 bases. The CDR3 is made up of 13 amino acids. The V and J ends lost 5 bases and 7 bases, in that order; junction bases with no gene match: 6. Germline V CDR1 and CDR2: DFQATT, SNEGSKA (reference sequence). CDR3 sequence (DNA): TGCAGTGCTGGGGGACTAGCGGGTAGAGAGCAGTACTTC. This sequence encodes CSAGGLAGREQYF.

Many counts were recorded for this clonotype. The chain has TRBV6-2 or TRBV6-3 and TRBJ1-5, with a weak D call TRBD1 (5 bases). Per germline, CDR1 MNHEY and CDR2 SVGEGT. CDR3 length: 16 residues. Trimming removed 4 bases at V and 6 bases at J, with 19 bases between. CDR3 in DNA: TGTGCCAGCAGTTCCCTCAAATTAGGGGATAGTCAGCCCCAGCATTTT. Protein: CASSSLKLGDSQPQHF.

This clonotype was found many times. The chain couples TRBV19 to TRBJ1-1, with TRBD1 matching 7 bases. This CDR3 is built from 12 residues. V lost 8 bases, J lost 2 bases, and 2 bases stayed unmatched. Germline CDR1 and CDR2: LNHDA and SQIVND (reference sequence). The DNA of the CDR3 is TGTGCCAGTGGGGACAGAAACACTGAAGCTTTCTTT. Its translation is CASGDRNTEAFF.

This clonotype occurred many times. This rearrangement joins TRBV6-2 or TRBV6-3 to TRBJ2-3; D not resolved. Germline CDR1 and CDR2: MNHEY and SVGEGT. This CDR3 spans 13 amino acids. The V end was cut by 2 bases, the J end by 5 bases, with 8 bases between. The CDR3 nucleotides are TGTGCCAGCAGTTACATGTCGGGAGATACGCAGTATTTT. Translated, it gives CASSYMSGDTQYF.

In this sample, this clonotype turned up many times. The rearrangement uses TRBV27 and TRBJ2-5; the D is unclear. V was cut by 8 bases and J by 3 bases, with 16 bases left in between. The germline V gene has CDR1 MNHEY and CDR2 SMNVEV (reference sequence). The CDR3 runs 14 residues. For the CDR3, the DNA is TGTGCCAGCGCCCGGAATCGGCGCGAAGAGACCCAGTACTTC. It encodes CASARNRREETQYF.

This clonotype has ten or more counts. The J gene is TRBJ1-5, the V gene TRBV2; 8 nucleotides match TRBD1. V lost 1 base to trimming and J lost 7 bases; unmatched junction nucleotides: 9. The germline gives CDR1 SNHLY, CDR2 FYNNEI. The CDR3 loop spans 16 amino acids. CDR3 coding DNA: TGTGCCAGCAGTGAAGTGAGAGGACAGGGCGGGCAGCCCCAGCATTTT. Encoded protein: CASSEVRGQGGQPQHF.